These T cell receptor beta chains were read from a single sample in a study of shared clonotypes between healthy human individuals. Method: immunoSEQ multiplex PCR; TCRdb's copy keeps in-frame clones and lacks some. Of about 2 million clones listed, about 94% are singletons. Sequencing was performed on naive CD8+ T cells sorted from blood. Receptors were obtained from a man younger than 30 in good health. Both conserved end residues are part of each CDR3. A D gene is named only where the DNA matches it firmly. Not every row has a clone size; where given, it reads once, few, many or a size class.

d_gene	v_gene	abundance	j_gene	CDR3nt	CDR3aa
.	TRBV11-2	few	TRBJ1-5	TGTGCCAGCAGCTCCCCCGGCCAGCCCCAGCATTTT	CASSSPGQPQHF
.	TRBV21-1	.	TRBJ1-1	TGTGCCAGCAGCAAACCCGATGTTCCTGAAGCTTTCTTT	CASSKPDVPEAFF
.	TRBV11-2	.	TRBJ2-7	TGTGCCAGCAGACCGGACAGTCTCCACGAGCAGTACTTC	CASRPDSLHEQYF
.	TRBV4-3	.	TRBJ1-1	TGCGCCAGCAGCCAAGATCTTGTAAATGGCAGGGAAGGAACTGAAGCTTTCTTT	CASSQDLVNGREGTEAFF
.	TRBV19	once	TRBJ2-7	TGTGCCAGTAGTATGATCGGACAGATCGCCGAGCAGTACTTC	CASSMIGQIAEQYF
.	TRBV27	.	TRBJ2-7	TGTGCCAGCAGTTTGGCCTTTATAGGGAACGAGCAGTACTTC	CASSLAFIGNEQYF
.	TRBV28	.	TRBJ1-2	TGTGCCAGCAGTCTACAAGCTAACTATGGCTACACCTTC	CASSLQANYGYTF
.	TRBV5-1	.	TRBJ2-3	TGCGCCAGCAGCTTGCTGGCAGGTGATCGTACGCAGTATTTT	CASSLLAGDRTQYF
.	TRBV27	once	TRBJ2-7	TGTGCCAGCAGTTTGGACAGATTCTACGAGCAGTACTTC	CASSLDRFYEQYF
.	TRBV2	.	TRBJ2-3	TGTGCCAGCAGTGAAAGGGCGGGGAGCACAGATACGCAGTATTTT	CASSERAGSTDTQYF
TRBD2	TRBV7-3	.	TRBJ2-7	TGTGCCAGCAGCTTAATGTTGCGGGGGTTCAACGAGCAGTACTTC	CASSLMLRGFNEQYF
TRBD1	TRBV7-9	.	TRBJ2-7	TGTGCCAGCAGCCGAGGCCGGCAGGGGGTATACGAGCAGTACTTC	CASSRGRQGVYEQYF
.	TRBV2	.	TRBJ2-7	TGTGCCAGCAGTGAGGGATGGGCAGGGGCCTCCTACGAGCAGTACTTC	CASSEGWAGASYEQYF
.	TRBV27	.	TRBJ1-5	TGTGCCAGCAAGGGCCACTGGGGCAATCAGCCCCAGCATTTT	CASKGHWGNQPQHF
TRBD2	TRBV9	.	TRBJ2-5	TGTGCCAGCAGCGTAGGACTAGCGGGAGGGCCTGGGGAGACCCAGTACTTC	CASSVGLAGGPGETQYF
.	TRBV6-5	.	TRBJ1-5	TGTGCCAGCAGCCGGGTTGGTCGGCCCCAGCATTTT	CASSRVGRPQHF
TRBD1	TRBV7-8	.	TRBJ2-2	TGTGTAACAGGGGGCGACACCGGGGAGCTGTTTTTT	CVTGGDTGELFF
.	TRBV29-1	.	TRBJ2-7	TGCAGCGTTGAAAGTGGGCTGACCTACGAGCAGTACTTC	CSVESGLTYEQYF
TRBD1	TRBV4-3	once	TRBJ1-5	TGCGCCAGCAGCCAAGAGAACAGGGGAGGGCAGCCCCAGCATTTT	CASSQENRGGQPQHF
.	TRBV14	.	TRBJ2-7	TGTGCCAGCAGCCAAGATCAGGCAGGGGAGGTATACGAGCAGTACTTC	CASSQDQAGEVYEQYF
TRBD2	TRBV29-1	.	TRBJ2-7	TGCAGCGTTGAGGCGGGAGACACCTACGAGCAGTACTTC	CSVEAGDTYEQYF
.	TRBV9	.	TRBJ2-7	TGTGCCAGCAGCGTAGCGACAGACCTCTCCTACGAGCAGTACTTC	CASSVATDLSYEQYF
.	TRBV25-1	.	TRBJ2-2	TGTGCCAGCACTGATAGGGAGGACACCGGGGAGCTGTTTTTT	CASTDREDTGELFF
TRBD1	TRBV5-4	.	TRBJ1-1	TGTGCCAGCAGATCAGGGGGCACTGAAGCTTTCTTT	CASRSGGTEAFF
.	TRBV7-8	.	TRBJ2-6	TGTGCCAGCAGCCTGATCTCTGGGGCCAACGTCCTGACTTTC	CASSLISGANVLTF
.	TRBV5-1	once	TRBJ2-5	TGCGCCAGCAGCTACACTAGCTATGAGACCCAGTACTTC	CASSYTSYETQYF
.	TRBV11-2	.	TRBJ2-7	TGTGCCAGCAGCCACAGTGGAGCCTCGAGTTTTTACGAGCAGTACTTC	CASSHSGASSFYEQYF
.	TRBV13	.	TRBJ2-3	TGTGCCAGCAGCTCCAGACAGGCATACACAGATACGCAGTATTTT	CASSSRQAYTDTQYF
.	TRBV5-1	.	TRBJ1-1	TGCGCCAGCAGCTTGGTTGGGGGGAACACTGAAGCTTTCTTT	CASSLVGGNTEAFF
.	TRBV11-2	.	TRBJ2-3	TGTGCCAGCAGCCGAGGGGATACGCAGTATTTT	CASSRGDTQYF
.	TRBV4-3	once	TRBJ2-7	TGCGCCAGCAGCCAAGATCCAGGCCCCCCAAACGAGCAGTACTTC	CASSQDPGPPNEQYF
.	TRBV7-9	once	TRBJ2-7	TGTGCCAGCAGCTCCCTGACTGAACCCTACGAGCAGTACTTC	CASSSLTEPYEQYF
.	TRBV6-5	once	TRBJ1-2	TGTGCCAGCAGCCCCCAGGCAGAATACTATGGCTACACCTTC	CASSPQAEYYGYTF
.	TRBV11-1	.	TRBJ2-1	TGTGCCAGCAGCTTAAGCGGGCTAGTGGGGAATGAGCAGTTCTTC	CASSLSGLVGNEQFF
.	TRBV28	.	TRBJ2-3	TGTGCCAGCAGTAGACCCAGAGTGGAAGCGGTTCGCACAGATACGCAGTATTTT	CASSRPRVEAVRTDTQYF
.	TRBV11-2	.	TRBJ1-2	TGTGCCAGCAGCTTAACGGGACTAGACTATGGCTACACCTTC	CASSLTGLDYGYTF
.	TRBV20-1	.	TRBJ1-2	TGCGGTGCGGGCTCCAACTATGGCTACACCTTC	CGAGSNYGYTF
.	TRBV5-3	.	TRBJ1-2	TGTGCCAGAAGCTTAGGTGGCTCTAACTATGGCTACACCTTC	CARSLGGSNYGYTF
.	TRBV29-1	.	TRBJ1-1	TGCAGCGCGGGACCCATGAACACTGAAGCTTTCTTT	CSAGPMNTEAFF
.	TRBV5-5	few	TRBJ1-5	TGTGCCAGCAGCAAGGACACCCGTAGCAATCAGCCCCAGCATTTT	CASSKDTRSNQPQHF
.	TRBV29-1	.	TRBJ2-7	TGCAGCGTTGAAGAGGGGGCTGCGGGGGTTTACGAGCAGTACTTC	CSVEEGAAGVYEQYF
.	TRBV6-1	once	TRBJ1-1	TGTGCCAGCAGTGGAGGTTCCTTTGGGGGCACTGAAGCTTTCTTT	CASSGGSFGGTEAFF
.	TRBV7-8	.	TRBJ2-7	TGTGCCAGCAGCGAGGTGGTCGAGCAGTACTTC	CASSEVVEQYF
TRBD1	TRBV6-1	.	TRBJ1-5	TGTGCCAGCAGCCACAGGGGTGGCAATCAGCCCCAGCATTTT	CASSHRGGNQPQHF
TRBD2	TRBV10-2	.	TRBJ2-7	TGCGCCAGCAGTGCAGCGGGGTTTACCTACGAGCAGTACTTC	CASSAAGFTYEQYF
.	TRBV4-1	.	TRBJ2-1	TGCGCCAGCAGCCACAGAGAAGACAATGAGCAGTTCTTC	CASSHREDNEQFF
.	TRBV30	.	TRBJ2-7	TGTGCCTGGAGTGTTCTTGGCAACCCCTACGAGCAGTACTTC	CAWSVLGNPYEQYF
.	TRBV5-1	.	TRBJ2-1	TGCGCCAGCAGCTTGTCCAGTTTCCGAGACAATGAGCAGTTCTTC	CASSLSSFRDNEQFF